The next 23 T cell receptor beta chains were all read from a single sample in a study of cytomegalovirus exposure and HLA in healthy donors. Primers included in the PCR were 60 Vbeta and 13 Jbeta primers. The method was immunoSEQ multiplex PCR; TCRdb's version includes in-frame clones alone and lacks a portion of them. The table shows 100,000 to 140,000 clones, with under 80% occurring only once. The source material was PBMCs. Every receptor here comes from a woman aged 40 to 50 in good health and CMV-seropositive.

The V gene is TRBV4-2, the J gene TRBJ1-2; no clear D gene. Deletions cut 0 bases from V and 4 bases from J, with 9 bases between. This CDR3 contains 14 residues. Germline CDR1 and CDR2: LGHNA and YNFKEQ. The CDR3 spells CASSQDLAVYGYTF. CDR3 bases: TGTGCCAGCAGCCAAGATTTAGCTGTCTATGGCTACACCTTC.

The genes are TRBV6-1 and TRBJ1-5; 8 bases match TRBD1. The CDR3 is 16 amino acids. Per germline, CDR1 MNHNS and CDR2 SASEGT. With 0 bases clipped from V and 4 bases from J, the junction kept 5 bases outside the gene matches. The CDR3: CASSEALGQGNQPQHF. Here the CDR3 DNA reads TGTGCCAGCAGTGAAGCGTTAGGACAGGGTAATCAGCCCCAGCATTTT.

V and J are TRBV6-5 and TRBJ1-1; D may be TRBD1 (5 bases). This CDR3 has 16 amino acids. Germline CDR1 reads MNHEY; CDR2 reads SVGAGI. V lost 2 bases and J lost 2, with 15 bases in between. The CDR3: CASSYRAGPSNTEAFF. The CDR3 DNA reads TGTGCCAGCAGTTACAGAGCAGGGCCCTCAAACACTGAAGCTTTCTTT.

J is TRBJ1-3 and V is TRBV18; possible D gene TRBD1, 5 bases. V lost 5 bases, J lost 0 bases, and 11 bases lay in between. The CDR3 has 15 amino acids. Germline V gives CDR1 KGHSH, CDR2 LQKENI. The CDR3 nucleotides read TGTGCCAGCTCAAATCAGGGTCTCTCTGGAAACACCATATATTTT. The encoded protein is CASSNQGLSGNTIYF.

This clone was counted between two and nine times. The chain is built from TRBV7-2 and TRBJ1-1, with 11 bases identical to TRBD1. Trimming removed 4 bases from V and 1 base from J; junction bases left unmatched: 8. The CDR3 loop spans 17 amino acids. Germline loops: CDR1 SGHTA, CDR2 FQGNSA. CDR3 nucleotide sequence: TGTGCCAGCAGCTGGACCGGGACAGGGGGATCGAACACTGAAGCTTTCTTT. Its translation: CASSWTGTGGSNTEAFF.

The J gene is TRBJ2-3, the V gene TRBV11-2, with D unclear. CDR1 is SGHAT and CDR2 is FQNNGV in the germline V gene. The CDR3 loop spans 16 amino acids. V lost 4 bases and J lost 2, with 16 bases in between. DNA of the CDR3: TGTGCCAGCAGCTATGAGGCGTGGAGCTTCACAGATACGCAGTATTTT. This gives the protein CASSYEAWSFTDTQYF.

This clone turned up a few times. V gene TRBV5-1 combines with J gene TRBJ1-2, with 7 nucleotides matching TRBD1. The length of the CDR3 is 16 residues. The germline CDR1 and CDR2 sequences are SGHRS and YFSETQ. J gave up 2 bases and V 3 bases, and 10 bases lay outside the gene matches. CDR3 sequence: CASSSGTETTNYGYTF. CDR3 bases: TGCGCCAGCAGCTCCGGGACAGAGACGACGAACTATGGCTACACCTTC.

This clone was observed a handful of times. This chain links TRBV28 with TRBJ2-7; no definite D call. Germline V gene sequence: CDR1 MDHEN, CDR2 SYDVKM. Trimming pared 6 bases from V and 4 bases from J, leaving 7 bases between. This CDR3 comprises 11 residues. The DNA of the CDR3 is TGTGCCAGCAGCGGTACTTACGAGCAGTACTTC. Amino acids: CASSGTYEQYF. Combining the CDR3 with reference TRBV28 and TRBJ2-7 gives the whole variable domain DVKVTQSSRYLVKRTGEKVFLECVQDMDHENMFWYRQDPGLGLRLIYFSYDVKMKEKGDIPEGYSVSREKKERFSLILESASTNQTSMYLCASSGTYEQYFGPGTRLTVT.

This clone was picked up one time. The rearrangement joins TRBV19 to TRBJ1-6; no reliable D call. Germline CDR1 LNHDA, CDR2 SQIVND (reference sequence). V shed 3 bases and J shed 9 bases, with 6 bases lying between them. The CDR3 extends over 12 amino acids. The CDR3 region is CASSMSFSPLHF. The DNA for the CDR3 is TGTGCCAGTAGTATGTCCTTTTCACCCCTCCACTTT.

Written as DNA, the CDR3 is TGTGCCAGCAGGCTAGGAAGCGCTGAGCAGTTCTTC. Translation: CASRLGSAEQFF. This rearrangement joins TRBV25-1 to TRBJ2-1; D is undetermined. Germline CDR1 and CDR2: MGHDK and SYGVNS. This CDR3 spans 12 amino acids. The V end lost 6 bases, the J end lost 9 bases, and 12 bases lay between the germline ends.

The CDR3 loop is CAISERISGGTDTQYF. CDR3 coding DNA: TGTGCCATCAGTGAGAGGATTAGCGGGGGCACAGATACGCAGTATTTT. The rearrangement uses TRBV10-3 and TRBJ2-3; 8 bases are shared with TRBD2. V shed 2 bases, J shed 1 base, and the junction held 5 bases outside the gene matches. The CDR3 contains 16 residues. The germline gives CDR1 ENHRY, CDR2 SYGVKD.

The V gene is TRBV19, the J gene TRBJ1-6; 9 bases fit TRBD1. This CDR3 spans 14 amino acids. Germline CDR1 and CDR2: LNHDA and SQIVND (reference sequence). Trimming removed 4 bases from V and 7 bases from J; junction bases left unmatched: 2. In DNA form, the CDR3 reads TGTGCCAGTAGTACCGGGACAGGGAATTCACCCCTCCACTTT. Translated: CASSTGTGNSPLHF.

The rearrangement uses TRBV10-3 and TRBJ1-5; 8 bases match TRBD1. Germline-derived CDR1 and CDR2 are ENHRY and SYGVKD. CDR3 length: 12 amino acids. The V and J ends lost 6 bases and 5 bases, in that order; junction bases with no gene match: 0. The CDR3 DNA sequence: TGTGCCATCAGGGACAGGGATCAGCCCCAGCATTTT. The encoded protein is CAIRDRDQPQHF.

The V and J genes are TRBV6-1 and TRBJ1-2; D is undetermined. The length of the CDR3 is 15 residues. Germline-derived CDR1 and CDR2 are MNHNS and SASEGT. V lost 2 bases, J lost 2 bases, and 12 bases lay in between. The CDR3 loop reads CASSETADGNYGYTF. The CDR3 coding sequence is TGTGCCAGCAGTGAAACTGCCGACGGGAACTATGGCTACACCTTC.

This chain links TRBV10-1 with TRBJ2-7, with a weak D call TRBD1 (6 bases). The length of the CDR3 is 13 residues. CDR1 and CDR2 from the germline V gene are WNHNN and SYGVQD (reference sequence). The V end was cut by 10 bases, the J end by 6 bases, with 19 bases between. DNA for the CDR3: TGCGCCACCGCTAAAACAGGGCCAGGCGAGCAGTACTTC. It encodes CATAKTGPGEQYF.

CDR3 sequence (DNA): TGCAGCGCCCAAGGGACAGGGGTCACAGATACGCAGTATTTT. This codes for CSAQGTGVTDTQYF. This chain uses TRBV29-1 with TRBJ2-3, with 10 bases that match TRBD1. CDR1 and CDR2 (germline): SQVTM, ANQGSEA. The CDR3 runs 14 residues. V gave up 7 bases and J gave up 2 bases; unmatched junction bases: 6.

This chain connects TRBV7-2 to TRBJ1-1; D perhaps matches TRBD1 (5 bases). CDR1 is SGHTA and CDR2 is FQGNSA in the germline V gene. CDR3 length: 13 residues. The V gene lost 5 bases and the J gene lost 8 bases, with 15 bases spanning the gap. The CDR3 nucleotides read TGTGCCAGCAGCCCTCGGGGGGGAAGCGAAGCTTTCTTT. Translation gives CASSPRGGSEAFF.

This clone was counted once. The chain uses TRBV30 and TRBJ2-2, with 10 bases matching TRBD1. With 3 bases clipped from V and 7 bases from J, the junction kept 2 bases outside the gene matches. The CDR3 runs 13 residues. Germline values: CDR1 GTSNPN, CDR2 SVGIG (reference sequence). CDR3: CAWRDRGNGELFF. The CDR3 DNA reads as TGTGCCTGGAGGGACAGGGGGAACGGGGAGCTGTTTTTT. Full variable domain (missing parts from reference TRBV30 and TRBJ2-2): SQTIHQWPATLVQPVGSPLSLECTVEGTSNPNLYWYRQAAGRGLQLLFYSVGIGQISSEVPQNLSASRPQDRQFILSSKKLLLSDSGFYLCAWRDRGNGELFFGEGSRLTVL.

This clone appeared a few times. The chain joins TRBV4-3 to TRBJ1-5; a weak D match, TRBD1 (5 bases). Germline V gene lookup returns CDR1 LGHNA and CDR2 YSLEER. This CDR3 comprises 15 residues. V was trimmed by 4 bases and J by 4 bases, leaving 14 bases between them. The DNA for the CDR3 is TGCGCCAGCAGCCGTCAACCGGGGGGAAATCAGCCCCAGCATTTT. It specifies CASSRQPGGNQPQHF.

V and J are TRBV4-3 and TRBJ2-3; tentatively, D is TRBD2 (6 bases). V shed 5 bases and J shed 0 bases, with 12 bases lying between them. This CDR3 contains 15 residues. Germline assignment: CDR1 LGHNA and CDR2 YSLEER. CDR3 residues: CASSNIAESTDTQYF. The CDR3 DNA reads TGCGCCAGCAGCAACATAGCGGAGAGCACAGATACGCAGTATTTT.

This rearrangement joins TRBV5-1 to TRBJ1-2; no clear D gene. The length of the CDR3 is 13 residues. V lost 0 bases, J lost 8 bases, and 11 bases lay in between. Germline-derived CDR1 and CDR2 are SGHRS and YFSETQ. The DNA for the CDR3 is TGCGCCAGCAGCTTGGCTAGGAATGAAGGCTACACCTTC. This translates into CASSLARNEGYTF.

The V gene is TRBV7-2, the J gene TRBJ1-3, with D possibly being TRBD1 (6 bases). V shed 6 bases and J shed 1 base, with 13 bases lying between them. CDR3 length: 15 amino acids. Germline lookup yields CDR1 SGHTA and CDR2 FQGNSA. CDR3 amino acids: CASSFRTVSGNTIYF. The CDR3 region has the DNA TGTGCCAGCAGTTTCAGGACAGTTTCTGGAAACACCATATATTTT.

V gene TRBV5-6 combines with J gene TRBJ1-2, with 7 bases fitting TRBD1. The CDR3 covers 15 residues. V lost 4 bases to trimming and J lost 4 bases; unmatched junction nucleotides: 10. Germline V gene sequence: CDR1 SGHDT, CDR2 YYEEEE. The CDR3, as DNA: TGTGCCAGCAGCGCCTTGACAGGGAGAGGCTATGGCTACACCTTC. Protein: CASSALTGRGYGYTF. The variable domain in full, with the rest retrieved from reference TRBV5-6 and TRBJ1-2, is DAGVTQSPTHLIKTRGQQVTLRCSPKSGHDTVSWYQQALGQGPQFIFQYYEEEERQRGNFPDRFSGHQFPNYSSELNVNALLLGDSALYLCASSALTGRGYGYTFGSGTRLTVV.